The rows below give T cell receptor beta chains drawn from one sample of a study of blood T cells in healthy people across ages. TCRdb reprocessed the 5' RACE reads via MiXCR and lists one record per CDR3 protein. Of around 1.5 million distinct CDR3 sequences listed, 34% were seen once; the top ten hold around 11%. The sequenced sample was blood. The receptor set was obtained from a young woman in good health. The CDR3 runs from the conserved cysteine through the conserved F or W. The D gene is left open where the match is weak. The size field is filled for only some rows; it gives once, few, many or a size class.

>TRBD1|TRBJ2-2|TRBV3-1|NA
TGTGCCGGCAGCCACAGGGGGCCCACCGGGGAGCTGTTTTTT
CAGSHRGPTGELFF
>NA|TRBJ2-7|TRBV6-2/TRBV6-3|few
TGTGCCACCCAAGGACAAGAGCAGTACTTC
CATQGQEQYF
>NA|TRBJ1-1|TRBV27|NA
TGTGCCAGCCGCCTCGGCTCAGGGGCGGCTGAAGCTTTCTTT
CASRLGSGAAEAFF
>NA|TRBJ1-6|TRBV28|NA
TGTGCCAGCAGTTTCCAGGCAGCCCAATTTAATTCACCCCTCCACTTT
CASSFQAAQFNSPLHF
>TRBD2|TRBJ2-1|TRBV2|NA
TGTGCCAGCAGTGAGCTAGCGGGGGGAGTCTCCTACAATGAGCAGTTCTTC
CASSELAGGVSYNEQFF
>NA|TRBJ2-6|TRBV28|NA
TGTGCCGGCCAAAGGGGAGGTGGGGCCAACGTCCTGACTTTC
CAGQRGGGANVLTF
>TRBD2|TRBJ2-7|TRBV27|NA
TGTGCCAGCAGTTTCGGGCTGGGACTAGCGGTATACGAGCAGTACTTC
CASSFGLGLAVYEQYF
>NA|TRBJ2-7|TRBV3-1|NA
TGTGCCAGCAGCCAAGAATTATTACCGGGGCAGGGTGCCTACGAGCAGTACTTC
CASSQELLPGQGAYEQYF
>TRBD2|TRBJ2-5|TRBV29-1|many
TGCAGCGTTAGGGGCCGGCTAGCGGGAGAGACCCAGTACTTC
CSVRGRLAGETQYF
>NA|TRBJ2-1|TRBV9|few
TGTGCCAGCAGCGTAGGGGATTACAATGAGCAGTTCTTC
CASSVGDYNEQFF
>NA|TRBJ2-1|TRBV6-1|few
TGTGCCAGCACAAGCCCTTTATACAATGAGCAGTTCTTC
CASTSPLYNEQFF
>NA|TRBJ1-5|TRBV24-1|NA
TGTGCCACCAGTGCGGAGTATAGCAATCAGCCCCAGCATTTT
CATSAEYSNQPQHF
>NA|TRBJ2-3|TRBV5-1|NA
TGCGCCAGCAGCTTGGGAGGCGTAACAGGTACGCAGTATTTT
CASSLGGVTGTQYF
>NA|TRBJ2-7|TRBV19|NA
TGTGCCAGTAGTATCGGACTCCCCTACGAGCAGTACTTC
CASSIGLPYEQYF
>NA|TRBJ2-3|TRBV28|few
TGTGCCAGCAGTGGGCCCATAGCAACCGATACGCAGTATTTT
CASSGPIATDTQYF
>TRBD2|TRBJ2-7|TRBV4-2|many
TGTGCCAGCAGCCAAGGGAGCCTCCTAGCGGGAGACGAGCAGTACTTC
CASSQGSLLAGDEQYF
>NA|TRBJ2-7|TRBV7-9|few
TGTGCCAGCAGCCGCTTCCGGGTTGTCTACGAGCAGTACTTC
CASSRFRVVYEQYF
>NA|TRBJ2-1|TRBV5-6|NA
TGTGCCAGCAGCACCATGACTAGTGGGGGCTATGAGCAGTTCTTC
CASSTMTSGGYEQFF
>TRBD2|TRBJ2-7|TRBV7-9|few
TGTGCCAGCAGCTTAGGTGGTAGCGGGACCTACGAGCAGTACTTC
CASSLGGSGTYEQYF
>TRBD2|TRBJ2-1|TRBV4-2|NA
TGTGCCAGCACCCTGGAAAGCGGGGGGGCAAATGAGCAGTTCTTC
CASTLESGGANEQFF
>NA|TRBJ2-7|TRBV20-1|NA
TGCAGTTCCATTATGGCGGCGCCCTACGAGCAGTACTTC
CSSIMAAPYEQYF
>TRBD1|TRBJ1-2|TRBV6-5|NA
TGTGCCAGCAGTGGGACAGACGCTAACTATGGCTACACCTTC
CASSGTDANYGYTF
>NA|TRBJ2-3|TRBV20-1|NA
TGCAGTGCTCAGCTACAGGGCACAGGTACGCAGTATTTT
CSAQLQGTGTQYF
>TRBD2|TRBJ2-1|TRBV20-1|NA
TGCAGTGCTAGAGTGTCGACTAGCGGGAACTACAATGAGCAGTTCTTC
CSARVSTSGNYNEQFF
>TRBD1|TRBJ2-7|TRBV5-1|NA
TGCGCCAGCAGCACCGGGACAGTCCCCTACGAGCAGTACTTC
CASSTGTVPYEQYF
>TRBD2|TRBJ2-1|TRBV20-1|few
TGCAGTGCTAGGATAGCGGGAGGGCCCCTTAGGAATGAGCAGTTCTTC
CSARIAGGPLRNEQFF
>NA|TRBJ2-1|TRBV5-1|few
TGCGCCAGCAGCTGGCAGACAGCAGTAACGTCTTCGAATGAGCAGTTCTTC
CASSWQTAVTSSNEQFF
>NA|TRBJ1-5|TRBV18|NA
TGTGCCAGCTCACCATTTAAACAGATGAATCAGCCCCAGCATTTT
CASSPFKQMNQPQHF
>TRBD2|TRBJ2-5|TRBV4-1|few
TGCGCCAGCAGCCAAGAAGGAGCGGGGGTTCGGGAGACCCAGTACTTC
CASSQEGAGVRETQYF
>NA|TRBJ2-1|TRBV6-1|NA
TGTGCCAGCAGTGAAGCGCTTTATCTGAATGAGCAGTTCTTC
CASSEALYLNEQFF
>TRBD2|TRBJ2-1|TRBV13|NA
TGTGCCAATCAGCAACGGACTAGCGGGAGCTACTACAATGAGCAGTTCTTC
CANQQRTSGSYYNEQFF
>NA|TRBJ2-5|TRBV7-8|few
TGTGCCAGCAGCAAGCGAGAATCGGAAAGGGCCCAGTACTTC
CASSKRESERAQYF
>NA|TRBJ2-3|TRBV5-6|once
TGTGCCGGCAGCGCCATACCAGATACGCAGTATTTT
CAGSAIPDTQYF
>NA|TRBJ1-1|TRBV4-1|few
TGCGCCAGCAGCCAAGATGGAAGGCAGGGGATTGGTGAAGCTTTCTTT
CASSQDGRQGIGEAFF
>NA|TRBJ2-7|TRBV11-1|few
TGTGCCAGCAGCTTCCTCGGGGAAGGTTACGAGCAGTACTTC
CASSFLGEGYEQYF
>TRBD1|TRBJ1-1|TRBV7-9|NA
TGTGCCAGCAGCCCGTTATCCCGGACAGGAGAAGCTTTCTTT
CASSPLSRTGEAFF
>NA|TRBJ2-5|TRBV2|NA
TGTGCCAGCGACGGGACCCAGTACTTC
CASDGTQYF
>NA|TRBJ1-2|TRBV7-2|NA
TGTGCCAGCAGCACCCCTGGGGACTATGGCTACACCTTC
CASSTPGDYGYTF
>NA|TRBJ1-5|TRBV14|NA
TGTGCCAGCAGCCCGCTTTTCCGGGGCAATCAGCCCCAGCATTTT
CASSPLFRGNQPQHF
>TRBD1|TRBJ2-1|TRBV5-1|few
TGCGCCAGCGGTTCCGGGACAGCCTACAATGAGCAGTTCTTC
CASGSGTAYNEQFF
>NA|TRBJ2-1|TRBV4-1|NA
TGCGCCAGCAGCCAAGTTGAGACTCTTCGGCAGTTCTTC
CASSQVETLRQFF
>NA|TRBJ2-5|TRBV20-1|NA
TGCAGTGCTAGAGAGGGGGGAATTGGAGAGACCCAGTACTTC
CSAREGGIGETQYF
>NA|TRBJ2-3|TRBV20-1|NA
TGCAGTGCTTGGCGTCCGGGGGATACGCAGTATTTT
CSAWRPGDTQYF
>NA|TRBJ1-2|TRBV18|few
TGTGCCAGCTCATTGACGCAAGGGGAAGGCGGCTACACCTTC
CASSLTQGEGGYTF
>NA|TRBJ2-4|TRBV20-1|NA
TGCAGTGCTAGATTTAGCCGAACGGCCAAAAACATTCAGTACTTC
CSARFSRTAKNIQYF
>TRBD1|TRBJ2-7|TRBV5-5|NA
TGTGCCAGCAGCTTGTTGGGGACAGGCGTCTCCTACGAGCAGTACTTC
CASSLLGTGVSYEQYF
>NA|TRBJ1-5|TRBV6-6|NA
TGTGCCAGCAGTTCCGCCAGTATCAATCAACCCCAGCATTTT
CASSSASINQPQHF
>NA|TRBJ2-7|TRBV28|NA
TGTGCCAGCAACGACCCGGGGTCCCACGAGCAGTACTTC
CASNDPGSHEQYF
>TRBD2|TRBJ2-3|TRBV9|NA
TGTGCCAGCAGCGTAGAAGCGGGGGGGCCCTGGGATACGCAGTATTTT
CASSVEAGGPWDTQYF
>NA|TRBJ2-7|TRBV27|few
TGTGCCAGCAGGTTCTTAGGTCGTCCCGGCGAGCAGTACTTC
CASRFLGRPGEQYF